The T cell receptor (beta chain) under discussion was sequenced for a study of post-analysis software for immune sequencing data. Libraries were made from TCR beta cDNA, and they carried unique molecular identifiers. TCRdb re-called the PCR reads with MiXCR, one entry per CDR3 protein. The sample has about 770,000 distinct CDR3 sequences, under 60% seen once. Worth noting for this clonotype: The antigen is not known. An end of the junction does not agree with germline; a read error may underlie this.

Findings and limits, study-wide: The five TRBV segments detected at higher frequency in patients than in controls included TRBV5-6, TRBV5-1 and TRBV20-1.

This CDR3 has 14 residues. Material: blood. The chain links TRBV12-3 or TRBV12-4 to TRBJ1-1; D is ambiguous. This receptor was taken from a girl aged 5 to 17 with multiple sclerosis. The CDR3 nucleotides read TGTGCCAGCAGTTTAATGCACATGGGAACTGAAGTTTTCTTT. Translation gives CASSLMHMGTEVFF.